These T cell receptor beta chains were read from a single sample in a study of blood T cell repertoires in COVID-19. Libraries were prepared by immunoSEQ multiplex PCR; TCRdb keeps only in-frame clonotypes and omits some of them. This sample has roughly 99,000 clones, with roughly 78% found just once. The sequenced sample consisted of peripheral blood. The receptors shown here come from a woman aged 80 or over with active or convalescent COVID-19. Both conserved end residues are part of each CDR3. A D gene is named only where the DNA matches it firmly. Clone size is given for some rows only: seen once, a few or many times, or a class if the clone is expanded.

>TRBJ1-1|once|TRBV10-1|-
CASSEKRTLNTEAFF
TGCGCCAGCAGTGAGAAGAGGACTCTGAACACTGAAGCTTTCTTT
>TRBJ1-4|-|TRBV27|TRBD1
CASSSGPGTGFFHEKLFF
TGTGCCAGCAGTTCCGGACCCGGGACAGGGTTTTTTCATGAAAAACTGTTTTTT
>TRBJ2-2|-|TRBV11-2|TRBD2
CASSLDPGLGLANTGELFF
TGTGCCAGCAGCTTAGATCCTGGCTTGGGACTAGCGAACACCGGGGAGCTGTTTTTT
>TRBJ1-2|-|TRBV28|TRBD1
CASRGQGSTYGYTF
TGTGCCAGCAGGGGACAGGGGTCCACCTATGGCTACACCTTC
>TRBJ2-7|-|TRBV3-1/TRBV3-2|TRBD1
CASSQPGDRSSYEQYF
TGTGCCAGCAGCCAGCCGGGGGACAGGAGCTCCTACGAGCAGTACTTC
>TRBJ2-2|few|TRBV5-6|TRBD1
CASSLGDRATGELFF
TGTGCCAGCAGCTTGGGGGACAGGGCCACCGGGGAGCTGTTTTTT
>TRBJ2-2|once|TRBV15|TRBD2
CATSRIAGVGTGELFF
TGTGCCACCAGCAGGATAGCGGGAGTTGGGACCGGGGAGCTGTTTTTT
>TRBJ2-7|-|TRBV10-3|-
CAISESTGREQYF
TGTGCCATCAGTGAGTCTACAGGGAGAGAGCAGTACTTC
>TRBJ1-5|-|TRBV20-1|TRBD1
CSASQGDQPQHF
TGCAGTGCTAGTCAGGGGGATCAGCCCCAGCATTTT
>TRBJ2-5|-|TRBV15|-
CATSRGLRVQETQYF
TGTGCCACCAGCAGGGGTTTGAGGGTCCAAGAGACCCAGTACTTC
>TRBJ2-5|-|TRBV11-2|TRBD2
CASSLGLAGKTQYF
TGTGCCAGCAGCCTCGGACTAGCGGGAAAGACCCAGTACTTC
>TRBJ1-5|few|TRBV2|TRBD1
CASSGTGEVQPQHF
TGTGCCAGTTCCGGGACAGGGGAGGTTCAGCCCCAGCATTTT
>TRBJ2-1|once|TRBV19|TRBD2
CASSTRSGLAGALKNNEQFF
TGTGCCAGTAGTACCCGATCCGGACTAGCGGGAGCGCTGAAAAACAATGAGCAGTTCTTC
>TRBJ1-3|-|TRBV24-1|TRBD1
CATAQGVAGNTIYF
TGTGCCACTGCACAGGGGGTAGCTGGAAACACCATATATTTT
>TRBJ2-5|-|TRBV15|TRBD2
CATSRTAGGRERETQYF
TGTGCCACCAGCAGGACTGCCGGTGGGCGGGAGAGAGAGACCCAGTACTTC
>TRBJ1-5|few|TRBV28|TRBD1
CASRRDRDDQPQHF
TGTGCCAGCCGGCGGGACAGGGATGATCAGCCCCAGCATTTT
>TRBJ2-7|-|TRBV28|TRBD1
CASLPGGAYEQYF
TGTGCCAGCCTTCCAGGGGGTGCCTACGAGCAGTACTTC
>TRBJ1-6|-|TRBV7-6|-
CASSLATAISYNSPLHF
TGTGCCAGCAGCTTAGCGACAGCCATCTCCTATAATTCACCCCTCCACTTT
>TRBJ1-2|-|TRBV5-4|TRBD1
CASSSQTGEGGYTF
TGTGCCAGCAGCTCCCAGACAGGGGAGGGTGGCTACACCTTC
>TRBJ2-1|-|TRBV7-2|TRBD2
CASSLVGFAGENNEQFF
TGTGCCAGCAGCTTAGTCGGGTTCGCGGGAGAGAACAATGAGCAGTTCTTC
>TRBJ2-1|-|TRBV28|TRBD2
CASIPSGVAGPNEQFF
TGTGCCAGCATTCCAAGCGGGGTAGCGGGACCCAATGAGCAGTTCTTC
>TRBJ2-7|-|TRBV18|-
CASSPQGGISYEQYF
TGTGCCAGCTCACCACAGGGGGGGATCTCCTACGAGCAGTACTTC